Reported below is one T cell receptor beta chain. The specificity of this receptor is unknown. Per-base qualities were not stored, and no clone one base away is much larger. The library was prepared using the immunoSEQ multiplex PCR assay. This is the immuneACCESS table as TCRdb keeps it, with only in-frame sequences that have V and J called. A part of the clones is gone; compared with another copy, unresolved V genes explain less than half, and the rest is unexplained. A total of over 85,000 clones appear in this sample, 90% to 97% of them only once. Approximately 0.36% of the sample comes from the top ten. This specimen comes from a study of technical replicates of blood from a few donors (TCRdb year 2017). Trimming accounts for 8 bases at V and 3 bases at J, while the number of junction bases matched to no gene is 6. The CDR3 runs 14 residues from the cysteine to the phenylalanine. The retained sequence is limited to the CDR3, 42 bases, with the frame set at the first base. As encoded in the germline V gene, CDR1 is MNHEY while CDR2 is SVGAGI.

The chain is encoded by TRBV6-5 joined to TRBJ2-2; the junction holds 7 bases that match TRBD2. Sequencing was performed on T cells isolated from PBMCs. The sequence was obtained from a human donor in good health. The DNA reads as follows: TGTGCCAGCGCGGGACTACCCTACACCGGGGAGCTGTTTTTT. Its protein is CASAGLPYTGELFF.